This T cell receptor (beta chain) emerged from a study of cytomegalovirus exposure and HLA in healthy donors. The PCR ran on 60 Vbeta and 13 Jbeta primers. Profiling relied on immunoSEQ multiplex PCR, and the TCRdb table lists in-frame clones only, not all of them. The sample records more than 150,000 clones, 76% being singletons. Trimming took 4 bases from V and 0 from J, leaving 18 bases between them. In germline, CDR1 is SGHDN, CDR2 FVKESK. This CDR3 contains 17 residues. Comments on this clone: Its antigen is still unknown.

Study-wide findings and caveats: By a later analysis, the bulk of CMV-associated TCR beta chains appeared HLA-restricted. Indistinguishability led to the exclusion of some V segments, TRBV6-2 and TRBV6-3 included. In a later analysis, V- and J-gene trimming of beta chains associated with a DCLRE1C missense variant, replicated independently.

The chain is built from TRBV14 and TRBJ1-1; D ambiguous. The TCR was taken from a man aged 18 to 29 in good health and CMV-seronegative. The source material was PBMCs. This chain's CDR3 is CASSPFSGVHMNTEAFF. CDR3 bases: TGTGCCAGCAGCCCCTTCTCCGGGGTACACATGAACACTGAAGCTTTCTTT.